The 21 T cell receptor beta chains reported below all come from one sample, sequenced in a study of T cell repertoires in cytomegalovirus infection (dated by TCRdb to about 2019). Sequencing took place on an Illumina HiSeq 1500. The public reads were quality trimmed at Q25 with fastp and then assembled into clones with MiXCR by TCRdb, keeping productive beta chains. Identical CDR3 protein sequences are pooled into one entry, listed with their most common genes and DNA. Present in this sample are about 920,000 distinct CDR3 sequences, roughly a third of which were seen just once. 10% to 15% of the sample is held by the ten biggest clonotypes. These receptors' targets are unknown. Reading the label with the study, this specimen's treatment or condition is: in vitro stimulation with specific CMV peptide epitopes to enrich CMV-specific T cells. Sequencing used cultured CD8+ T cells from PBMCs, obtained from culture after CMV antigen stimulation. These receptors came from a human donor in good health (CMV status not recorded). Some clones in this sample may be carry-over from other donors' samples.

J is TRBJ2-7 and V is TRBV7-3; possibly TRBD2 for D (6 bases). The V gene's germline CDR1 is SGHTA and CDR2 FQGTGA. V lost 7 bases and J 12 bases, leaving 16 bases between the germline ends. This CDR3 has 11 amino acids. The CDR3 region has the DNA TGTGCCAGCAACCGTGGGGAGGTTTGGTACTTC. Translated, it gives CASNRGEVWYF. Combining the CDR3 with reference TRBV7-3 and TRBJ2-7 gives the whole variable domain GAGVSQTPSNKVTEKGKYVELRCDPISGHTALYWYRQSLGQGPEFLIYFQGTGAADDSGLPNDRFFAVRPEGSVSTLKIQRTERGDSAVYLCASNRGEVWYFGPGTRLTVT.

This clonotype has more than one count but fewer than ten. The chain couples TRBV11-2 to TRBJ2-1, with 10 nucleotides matching TRBD1. Germline V gene sequence: CDR1 SGHAT, CDR2 FQNNGV. The trim removed 2 bases at V and 1 base at J, leaving 2 bases unmatched. CDR3 length equals 16 residues. CDR3 nucleotides: TGTGCCAGCAGCTTATGGGACAGGGGTTCCTACAATGAGCAGTTCTTC. Amino acids: CASSLWDRGSYNEQFF.

This clonotype was found many times. The chain carries TRBV7-6 and TRBJ2-3; TRBD2 agrees at 7 bases. The CDR3 spans 16 residues. From germline, CDR1 is SGHVS and CDR2 FNYEAQ. Germline trimming cut 5 bases from V and 2 bases from J; bases unmatched to any gene: 10. The CDR3 sequence: CASSRGTTNPTDTQYF. As DNA, the CDR3 is TGTGCCAGCAGCCGCGGGACTACGAATCCCACAGATACGCAGTATTTT.

This clonotype has only a few counts. The V gene is TRBV28, the J gene TRBJ2-5; 10 nucleotides align to TRBD1. This CDR3 is 19 amino acids long. V trimming: 5 bases; J trimming: 2 bases; junction bases outside the gene matches: 17. The germline V gene encodes CDR1 MDHEN and CDR2 SYDVKM. The CDR3 sequence: CASSLTGGAFKLIQETQYF. CDR3 nucleotide sequence: TGTGCCAGCAGTCTGACAGGGGGCGCCTTTAAACTTATACAAGAGACCCAGTACTTC.

The chain recombines TRBV2 with TRBJ2-7; D ambiguous. This CDR3 has 14 residues. The germline gives CDR1 SNHLY, CDR2 FYNNEI. V shed 5 bases and J shed 4 bases, with 15 bases lying between them. In nucleotides, the CDR3 is TGTGCCAGCAGTTCGGCTGGGTTCCAATACGAGCAGTACGTC. Protein sequence: CASSSAGFQYEQYV.

The CDR3 nucleotides are TGTGCCAGCAGCTTAGCCCCGGGGAATGAAAAACTGTTTTTT. This translates into CASSLAPGNEKLFF. The gene calls are TRBV7-9 and TRBJ1-4; D gene unclear. Looked up from germline, CDR1 is SEHNR and CDR2 is FQNEAQ (reference sequence). CDR3 length: 14 residues. V lost 0 bases and J lost 5, with 7 bases in between.

V usage is TRBV6-5 and J usage is TRBJ2-5; D assignment may be TRBD1 or TRBD2 (6 bases each). The V end was cut by 6 bases, the J end by 2 bases, with 22 bases between. CDR3 length equals 17 residues. Per the germline V gene, CDR1 is MNHEY and CDR2 is SVGAGI. CDR3 nucleotides: TGTGCCAGCAGGCTTTTCCGGACGGGGGCTTCACAAGAGACCCAGTACTTC. Translation gives CASRLFRTGASQETQYF.

The chain is built from TRBV6-2 or TRBV6-3 and TRBJ1-6; D unclear. The CDR3 has 11 residues. Per germline, CDR1 MNHEY and CDR2 SVGEGT. V lost 6 bases and J lost 12, with 9 bases in between. The DNA for the CDR3 is TGTGCCAGCAGCACTTCCGGACCCCTCCACTTT. Protein: CASSTSGPLHF.

The chain is built from TRBV7-8 and TRBJ1-1; TRBD1 might be the D (5 bases). Trimming cost V 2 bases and J 0 bases, with 10 bases left between them. Germline-derived CDR1 and CDR2 are SGHVS and FQNEAQ. The CDR3 is 15 amino acids. The DNA of the CDR3 is TGTGCCAGCAGCTTATCCGGGACCGTGAACACTGAAGCTTTCTTT. The encoded protein is CASSLSGTVNTEAFF. The whole variable domain, remainder taken from reference TRBV7-8 and TRBJ1-1, is GAGVSQSPRYKVAKRGQDVALRCDPISGHVSLFWYQQALGQGPEFLTYFQNEAQLDKSGLPSDRFFAERPEGSVSTLKIQRTQQEDSAVYLCASSLSGTVNTEAFFGQGTRLTVV.

Concerning this clonotype: Since a much larger clone is just one base distant, this may be a read error. The V gene is TRBV7-1, the J gene TRBJ1-6; D remains unclear. TRBV7-1 is filed as an ORF, its function uncertain. V was clipped by 2 bases and J by 10 bases, with 12 bases between them. The CDR3 runs 14 residues. DNA for the CDR3: TGTGCCAGCAGCTCACATGGGCCTGGATCACCCCTCCACTTT. The encoded protein is CASSSHGPGSPLHF.

This clonotype was found many times. CDR3 DNA: TGTGCCAGCAGTTCCCTTCGGAAGCCCTACGAGCAGTACGTC. This encodes CASSSLRKPYEQYV. This chain links TRBV6-2 or TRBV6-3 with TRBJ2-7; D is undetermined. The germline V gene has CDR1 MNHEY and CDR2 SVGEGT. The CDR3 loop spans 14 amino acids. V dropped 4 bases and J dropped 2 bases, with 12 bases sitting between them.

The rearrangement links TRBV28 to TRBJ1-1, with TRBD1 identical over 8 bases. Unmatched junction bases numbered 12, after V lost 6 bases and J lost 6 bases. The CDR3 has 15 amino acids. Germline V lookup: CDR1 MDHEN, CDR2 SYDVKM. The CDR3 protein is CASSPIFDRGAEAFF. CDR3 bases: TGTGCCAGCAGCCCCATCTTTGACAGGGGAGCTGAAGCTTTCTTT.

The V gene is TRBV6-2 or TRBV6-3, the J gene TRBJ1-1, with TRBD1 as a possible D gene (5 bases). CDR1 MNHEY and CDR2 SVGEGT come from the germline V gene. The V end was cut by 2 bases, the J end by 4 bases, with 14 bases between. The CDR3 is made up of 15 amino acids. CDR3 coding DNA: TGTGCCAGCAGTTACCGCCTCAGGGAGGGCACTGAAGCTTTCTTT. This gives the protein CASSYRLREGTEAFF.

The chain carries TRBV6-1 and TRBJ1-2; TRBD1 matches at 9 bases. Germline V gene lookup returns CDR1 MNHNS and CDR2 SASEGT. This CDR3 is 14 amino acids long. V lost 5 bases, J lost 7 bases, and 8 bases stayed unmatched. The CDR3 region is CASSWGQGGRGYTF. The CDR3, as DNA: TGTGCCAGCAGTTGGGGACAGGGCGGCCGTGGCTACACCTTC.

The V gene is TRBV10-3, the J gene TRBJ2-4; D call uncertain. Germline V lookup: CDR1 ENHRY, CDR2 SYGVKD. Deletions cut 7 bases from V and 8 bases from J, with 15 bases between. This CDR3 spans 13 amino acids. DNA for the CDR3: TGTGCCATCAAGGACCTCCAAAGGGACATTCAGTACTTC. It is translated as CAIKDLQRDIQYF.

The chain combines TRBV4-3 with TRBJ2-5, with D uncertain. V was clipped by 0 bases and J by 2 bases, with 16 bases between them. The V gene's germline CDR1 is LGHNA and CDR2 YSLEER. The CDR3 totals 17 residues. CDR3 coding DNA: TGCGCCAGCAGCCAAGATCCAGCTAGATTAATTCAAGAGACCCAGTACTTC. Encoded protein: CASSQDPARLIQETQYF.

This clonotype was seen a few times. V is TRBV10-3 and J is TRBJ2-7, with D hard to call. The V gene's germline CDR1 is ENHRY and CDR2 SYGVKD. The V and J ends lost 2 bases and 4 bases respectively, with 6 bases between them. The CDR3 consists of 12 residues. CDR3 DNA sequence: TGTGCCATCAGTGAGGGAGCATACGAGCAGTACTTC. Encoded protein: CAISEGAYEQYF.

In its sample, this clonotype was seen a few times. The chain carries TRBV12-3 or TRBV12-4 and TRBJ2-2, with D perhaps given as TRBD1 or TRBD2 (5 bases each). This CDR3 has 14 amino acids. V was cut by 10 bases and J by 0 bases, with 12 bases left in between. CDR3 nucleotide sequence: TGTGCCAACCGGGACGCAGCGAACACCGGGGAGCTGTTTTTT. It yields the protein CANRDAANTGELFF.

This clonotype came up a few times. The chain couples TRBV27 to TRBJ2-1; D not certain. CDR1 is MNHEY and CDR2 is SMNVEV in the germline V gene (reference sequence). The CDR3 extends over 16 amino acids. Trimming cost V 0 bases and J 4 bases, with 13 bases left between them. This chain's CDR3 is CASSLSGSVIYNEQFF. For the CDR3, the DNA is TGTGCCAGCAGTTTATCAGGCAGCGTAATATACAATGAGCAGTTCTTC.

This sequence joins TRBV6-5 and TRBJ2-3; D possibly uses TRBD1 or TRBD2 (7 bases each). The CDR3 spans 15 residues. V lost 6 bases and J 3 bases, leaving 16 bases between the germline ends. In germline, CDR1 is MNHEY, CDR2 SVGAGI. CDR3 loop: CASRRQGGRTDTQYF. In DNA, the CDR3 is TGTGCCAGCAGGAGACAGGGAGGGCGTACAGATACGCAGTATTTT.

This clonotype was seen only a few times. The J gene is TRBJ1-2, the V gene TRBV5-5; D is perhaps TRBD1 (5 bases). V lost 4 bases and J lost 2, with 12 bases in between. This CDR3 has 14 amino acids. Germline lookup yields CDR1 SGHKS and CDR2 YYEKEE (reference sequence). The DNA of the CDR3 is TGTGCCAGCAGCCCGACCCCAGGGAACTATGGCTACACCTTC. The encoded protein is CASSPTPGNYGYTF. Full variable domain (missing parts from reference TRBV5-5 and TRBJ1-2): DAGVTQSPTHLIKTRGQQVTLRCSPISGHKSVSWYQQVLGQGPQFIFQYYEKEERGRGNFPDRFSARQFPNYSSELNVNALLLGDSALYLCASSPTPGNYGYTFGSGTRLTVV.